This entry lists 29 T cell receptor beta chains sequenced from one sample in a study of radiotherapy plus CTLA-4 blockade in lung cancer. Sequencing used immunoSEQ multiplex PCR; TCRdb keeps in-frame clones, though not all of them. The sample consists of more than 40,000 clones, 70% to 90% of them appearing once. The source was peripheral blood, collected from a patient treated with radiotherapy plus ipilimumab. These receptors were collected from a human donor with non-small cell lung cancer whose response to radiotherapy plus ipilimumab could not be evaluated.

CDR3 amino acids: CASSPWTANTGELFF. The CDR3, as DNA: TGTGCCAGCAGCCCATGGACAGCGAACACCGGGGAGCTGTTTTTT. The chain joins TRBV7-9 to TRBJ2-2, with D tentatively TRBD1 (6 bases). The CDR3 length is 15 residues. Germline CDR1 reads SEHNR; CDR2 reads FQNEAQ (reference sequence). Trimming stripped 5 bases from V and 0 bases from J, with 10 bases between.

The chain combines TRBV10-3 with TRBJ2-1, with D perhaps TRBD2 (6 bases). CDR1 ENHRY and CDR2 SYGVKD come from the germline V gene. Between the trimmed V and J ends, which lost 6 bases and 10 bases, there was a span of 19 bases. The CDR3 loop spans 14 amino acids. The DNA of the CDR3 is TGTGCCATCAGGCCGGGACTGGGGGTTTTAGAGCAGTTCTTC. Encoded protein: CAIRPGLGVLEQFF.

V and J are TRBV7-2 and TRBJ2-7, with a possible D match to TRBD1 (6 bases). CDR1 and CDR2 from the germline V gene are SGHTA and FQGNSA. V dropped 3 bases and J dropped 6 bases, with 12 bases sitting between them. This CDR3 spans 13 amino acids. The CDR3 loop is CASSFQGLGEQYF. CDR3 in DNA: TGTGCCAGCAGCTTTCAGGGGCTGGGCGAGCAGTACTTC.

V gene TRBV7-2 combines with J gene TRBJ1-6; D ambiguous. Trimming took off 3 bases at V and 10 bases at J, with 16 bases between the two ends. There are 15 residues in the CDR3. Germline values: CDR1 SGHTA, CDR2 FQGNSA. CDR3 residues: CASSFPPGARSPLHF. CDR3 DNA sequence: TGTGCCAGCAGCTTTCCCCCCGGTGCCCGGTCACCCCTCCACTTT.

The rearrangement joins TRBV19 to TRBJ2-1, with 8 bases that match TRBD2. Losses at the gene ends were 3 bases for V and 2 bases for J; bases not matched to a gene: 12. The CDR3 runs 18 residues. CDR1 LNHDA and CDR2 SQIVND come from the germline V gene (reference sequence). CDR3 in amino acids: CASSMTGGASGPYNEQFF. For the CDR3, the DNA is TGTGCCAGTAGTATGACGGGGGGGGCTAGCGGACCCTACAATGAGCAGTTCTTC. Full variable domain (outside the CDR3, taken from reference TRBV19 and TRBJ2-1): DGGITQSPKYLFRKEGQNVTLSCEQNLNHDAMYWYRQDPGQGLRLIYYSQIVNDFQKGDIAEGYSVSREKKESFPLTVTSAQKNPTAFYLCASSMTGGASGPYNEQFFGPGTRLTVL.

This chain connects TRBV2 to TRBJ2-7; no firm D call. The V end lost 3 bases, the J end lost 4 bases, and 4 bases lay between the germline ends. Germline V CDR1 and CDR2: SNHLY, FYNNEI. The CDR3 has 11 residues. CDR3 amino acids: CASSDPYEQYF. The CDR3 DNA is TGTGCCAGCAGTGATCCTTACGAGCAGTACTTC.

The V and J genes are TRBV11-2 and TRBJ2-7, with a weak D call TRBD2 (5 bases). Germline CDR1 and CDR2: SGHAT and FQNNGV. The CDR3 covers 12 residues. V dropped 5 bases and J dropped 1 base, with 6 bases sitting between them. The CDR3 is CASSRGSYEQYF. The CDR3 coding sequence is TGTGCCAGCAGCCGGGGATCCTACGAGCAGTACTTC.

V gene TRBV7-8 combines with J gene TRBJ2-7; D is undetermined. The CDR3 has 12 residues. V was cut by 5 bases and J by 5 bases, with 10 bases left in between. Germline CDR1 SGHVS, CDR2 FQNEAQ. CDR3 DNA: TGTGCCAGCAGCCTTCGTTTTCACGAGCAGTACTTC. It specifies CASSLRFHEQYF.

The J gene is TRBJ2-3, the V gene TRBV19; 8 nucleotides line up with TRBD1. CDR3 length equals 16 residues. Germline loops: CDR1 LNHDA, CDR2 SQIVND (reference sequence). The V gene end was trimmed by 5 bases and the J gene end by 7 bases; junction bases not matched to a gene: 14. CDR3 protein: CASSPILDRAVNTQYF. The CDR3 region has the DNA TGTGCCAGTAGTCCAATATTGGACAGGGCCGTGAATACGCAGTATTTT.

The chain combines TRBV28 with TRBJ1-2; 7 positions match TRBD1. In germline, CDR1 is MDHEN, CDR2 SYDVKM. CDR3 length equals 13 residues. Trimming cost V 5 bases and J 5 bases; bases outside gene matches: 5. The CDR3 DNA follows: TGTGCCAGCAGTCAAGGGGGCCGGTATGGCTACACCTTC. Its translation is CASSQGGRYGYTF.

The table lists this clone with a count of one. The chain employs TRBV11-2 and TRBJ2-7; 9 bases agree with TRBD1. Trimming took 3 bases from V and 2 from J; bases not matched to a gene: 2. Germline V gene sequence: CDR1 SGHAT, CDR2 FQNNGV. There are 14 residues in the CDR3. For the CDR3, the DNA is TGTGCCAGCAGCTTCGGGACAGGGCCCTACGAGCAGTACTTC. Translated: CASSFGTGPYEQYF.

The J gene is TRBJ1-1, the V gene TRBV10-3, with unresolved D. CDR3 size: 14 residues. In germline, CDR1 is ENHRY, CDR2 SYGVKD. Trimming removed 2 bases from V and 0 bases from J, with 7 bases in between. The CDR3 DNA reads as TGTGCCATCAGTGAGGAGGGATTGAACACTGAAGCTTTCTTT. Its protein is CAISEEGLNTEAFF.

The rearrangement uses TRBV4-3 and TRBJ2-1, with D maybe TRBD1 (6 bases). Per the germline V gene, CDR1 is LGHNA and CDR2 is YSLEER. V dropped 0 bases and J dropped 10 bases, with 13 bases sitting between them. The CDR3 is made up of 14 amino acids. The CDR3 DNA sequence: TGCGCCAGCAGCCAAGACCACAGGGATGAGGAGCAGTTCTTC. This gives the protein CASSQDHRDEEQFF.

This chain links TRBV6-5 with TRBJ2-7; 8 bases map to TRBD1. V was clipped by 4 bases and J by 3 bases; unmatched bases: 8. CDR1 is MNHEY, CDR2 SVGAGI, per germline. CDR3 length: 15 residues. The CDR3 DNA sequence: TGTGCCAGCAGTTCCGCCGGGACAGGAGACTACGAGCAGTACTTC. Translation gives CASSSAGTGDYEQYF.

The chain has TRBV7-7 and TRBJ2-2, with 8 bases identical to TRBD1. CDR1 is SSHAT and CDR2 is FNYEAQ in the germline V gene (reference sequence). The length of the CDR3 is 17 residues. Trimming at V came to 0 bases and at J to 3 bases, leaving 6 bases not matched to a gene. The CDR3: CASSLASGTGDTGELFF. CDR3 DNA: TGTGCCAGCAGCTTAGCATCCGGGACAGGAGACACCGGGGAGCTGTTTTTT.

V and J are TRBV7-2 and TRBJ2-7; TRBD1 aligns across 9 bases. J lost 2 bases, V lost 5 bases, and 7 bases had no gene match. CDR3 length: 15 residues. The germline CDR1 and CDR2 sequences are SGHTA and FQGNSA. CDR3 in amino acids: CASSRYGTGPYEQYF. CDR3 in DNA: TGTGCCAGCAGCCGATACGGGACAGGGCCCTACGAGCAGTACTTC.

V and J are TRBV28 and TRBJ2-2; 10 nucleotides match TRBD2. With 8 bases clipped from V and 4 bases from J, the junction kept 13 bases outside the gene matches. Germline CDR1 is MDHEN and CDR2 is SYDVKM. The CDR3 consists of 17 residues. CDR3 sequence reads: CASGFSSGRAGTGELFF. The CDR3 DNA follows: TGTGCCAGCGGGTTCTCTAGCGGGAGAGCGGGCACCGGGGAGCTGTTTTTT. The whole variable domain, remainder taken from reference TRBV28 and TRBJ2-2, is DVKVTQSSRYLVKRTGEKVFLECVQDMDHENMFWYRQDPGLGLRLIYFSYDVKMKEKGDIPEGYSVSREKKERFSLILESASTNQTSMYLCASGFSSGRAGTGELFFGEGSRLTVL.

This clone was observed a single time. The chain employs TRBV5-4 and TRBJ1-4; TRBD1 might be the D (6 bases). Trimming stripped 5 bases from V and 8 bases from J, with 16 bases between. CDR1 and CDR2 (germline): SGHNT, YYREEE (reference sequence). The CDR3 spans 14 residues. DNA of the CDR3: TGTGCCAGCAGTCCGCGGGGGGGCGAGGAAAAACTGTTTTTT. It encodes CASSPRGGEEKLFF.

This clone has just one count. The V call is TRBV4-1, the J call TRBJ2-5; no clear D gene. The CDR3 runs to 14 residues. The V end lost 1 base, the J end lost 0 bases, and 6 bases lay between the germline ends. The germline V gene has CDR1 MGHRA and CDR2 YSYEKL. The CDR3 loop is CASSQAPDQETQYF. The DNA for the CDR3 is TGCGCCAGCAGCCAAGCTCCTGACCAAGAGACCCAGTACTTC.

The chain couples TRBV4-3 to TRBJ2-7, with 7 bases lining up with TRBD1. From germline, CDR1 is LGHNA and CDR2 YSLEER. The CDR3 consists of 17 residues. V dropped 1 base and J dropped 2; count of bases not matched to a gene: 11. For the CDR3, the DNA is TGCGCCAGCAGCCAAGGGATACCCGGGACAGTCGCCTACGAGCAGTACTTC. This codes for CASSQGIPGTVAYEQYF.

This clone was counted once. The rearrangement links TRBV29-1 to TRBJ1-2, with TRBD1 matching 8 bases. V gave up 3 bases and J gave up 8 bases; unmatched junction bases: 5. The CDR3 contains 12 residues. Germline V gene lookup returns CDR1 SQVTM and CDR2 ANQGSEA. Here the CDR3 reads CSVDGQGTGYTF. The CDR3 nucleotides are TGCAGCGTTGACGGACAGGGAACCGGCTACACCTTC.

This sequence joins TRBV7-2 and TRBJ1-1; D is undetermined. Germline CDR1 SGHTA, CDR2 FQGNSA. The CDR3 contains 15 residues. V dropped 6 bases and J dropped 3 bases, with 17 bases sitting between them. The CDR3 region has the DNA TGTGCCAGCAGTCTTTTAAATCAACGGGACACTGAAGCTTTCTTT. Translation gives CASSLLNQRDTEAFF.

This chain links TRBV7-8 with TRBJ1-1; TRBD1 is a possible D gene (5 bases). The CDR3 extends over 15 amino acids. Germline loops: CDR1 SGHVS, CDR2 FQNEAQ. The V end was cut by 2 bases, the J end by 1 base, with 11 bases between. The CDR3 DNA is TGTGCCAGCAGCTTATGGACAAGGGGGAACACTGAAGCTTTCTTT. Translation gives CASSLWTRGNTEAFF. The whole variable domain, remainder taken from reference TRBV7-8 and TRBJ1-1, is GAGVSQSPRYKVAKRGQDVALRCDPISGHVSLFWYQQALGQGPEFLTYFQNEAQLDKSGLPSDRFFAERPEGSVSTLKIQRTQQEDSAVYLCASSLWTRGNTEAFFGQGTRLTVV.

The V gene is TRBV5-6, the J gene TRBJ2-3; maybe TRBD1 (5 bases). CDR3 length: 15 amino acids. V lost 4 bases, J lost 2 bases, and 14 bases lay in between. Germline-derived CDR1 and CDR2 are SGHDT and YYEEEE. The chain's CDR3 is CASSPRTRFTDTQYF. The CDR3 nucleotides read TGTGCCAGCAGCCCTAGGACACGTTTCACAGATACGCAGTATTTT.

This clone was observed a single time. The chain carries TRBV19 and TRBJ2-6, with 8 bases lining up with TRBD1. The CDR3 covers 18 residues. Trimming took 5 bases from V and 0 from J; bases not matched to a gene: 9. Germline V gene data show CDR1 as LNHDA and CDR2 as SQIVND (reference sequence). CDR3 DNA: TGTGCCAGTAGTCCCCGGGACAGGACCTTCTCTGGGGCCAACGTCCTGACTTTC. As protein: CASSPRDRTFSGANVLTF.

This chain joins TRBV28 and TRBJ2-3; 10 bases align to TRBD2. This CDR3 comprises 14 residues. The V segment lost 6 bases and the J segment 6 bases; nucleotides outside the gene matches: 6. CDR1 and CDR2 from the germline V gene are MDHEN and SYDVKM. CDR3 bases: TGTGCCAGCAGGGGAGGGACTAGCGTTGATACGCAGTATTTT. This encodes CASRGGTSVDTQYF.

CDR3: CASRRGPSEQYF. The CDR3 coding sequence is TGTGCCAGCAGAAGGGGGCCGTCAGAGCAGTACTTC. V and J are TRBV6-1 and TRBJ2-7; TRBD1 matches at 7 bases. CDR3 length: 12 residues. Germline CDR1 and CDR2: MNHNS and SASEGT. V gave up 6 bases and J gave up 7 bases; unmatched junction bases: 6.

This clone was observed once. The chain has TRBV28 and TRBJ1-5, with unresolved D. The CDR3 runs to 18 residues. From germline, CDR1 is MDHEN and CDR2 SYDVKM. Trimming shortened V by 5 bases and J by 2 bases, and 22 bases separated the two germline ends. The CDR3 region has the DNA TGTGCCAGCAGTGACCCCCTACCCGATTTCGAGGGCAATCAGCCCCAGCATTTT. The encoded protein is CASSDPLPDFEGNQPQHF.

The chain joins TRBV2 to TRBJ2-3; TRBD2 might be the D (5 bases). CDR3 length: 16 amino acids. CDR1 and CDR2 (germline): SNHLY, FYNNEI. Deletions cut 3 bases from V and 2 bases from J, with 15 bases between. The CDR3 here is CASSDATTFFTDTQYF. In DNA, the CDR3 is TGTGCCAGCAGTGACGCGACTACCTTTTTCACAGATACGCAGTATTTT.